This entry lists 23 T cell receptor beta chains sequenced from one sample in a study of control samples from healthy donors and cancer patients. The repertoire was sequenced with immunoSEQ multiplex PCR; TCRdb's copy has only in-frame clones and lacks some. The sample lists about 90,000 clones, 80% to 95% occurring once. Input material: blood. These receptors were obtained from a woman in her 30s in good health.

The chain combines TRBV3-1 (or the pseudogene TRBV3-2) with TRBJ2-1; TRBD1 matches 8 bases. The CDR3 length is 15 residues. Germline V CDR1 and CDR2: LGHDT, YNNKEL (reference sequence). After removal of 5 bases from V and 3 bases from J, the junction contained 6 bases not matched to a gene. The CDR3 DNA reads TGTGCCAGCAGCGAACAGGGGGGAAACTACAATGAGCAGTTCTTC. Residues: CASSEQGGNYNEQFF.

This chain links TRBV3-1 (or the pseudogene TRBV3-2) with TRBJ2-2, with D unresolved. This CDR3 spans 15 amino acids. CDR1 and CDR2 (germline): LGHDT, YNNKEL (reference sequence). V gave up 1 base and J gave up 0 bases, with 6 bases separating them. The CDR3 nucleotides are TGTGCCAGCAGCCAAGGTCACCCGAACACCGGGGAGCTGTTTTTT. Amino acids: CASSQGHPNTGELFF.

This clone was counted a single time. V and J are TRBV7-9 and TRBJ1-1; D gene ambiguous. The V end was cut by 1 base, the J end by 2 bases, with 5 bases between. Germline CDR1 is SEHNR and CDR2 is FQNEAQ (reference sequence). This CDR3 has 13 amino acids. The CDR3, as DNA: TGTGCCAGCAGCTTAGGAAGAAACACTGAAGCTTTCTTT. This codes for CASSLGRNTEAFF.

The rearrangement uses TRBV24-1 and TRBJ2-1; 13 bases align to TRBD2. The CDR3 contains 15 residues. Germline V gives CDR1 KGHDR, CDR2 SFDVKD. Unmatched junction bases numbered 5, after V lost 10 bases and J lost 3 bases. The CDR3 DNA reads TGTGCCACGGGGACTAGCGGGGTCGGCTACAATGAGCAGTTCTTC. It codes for CATGTSGVGYNEQFF.

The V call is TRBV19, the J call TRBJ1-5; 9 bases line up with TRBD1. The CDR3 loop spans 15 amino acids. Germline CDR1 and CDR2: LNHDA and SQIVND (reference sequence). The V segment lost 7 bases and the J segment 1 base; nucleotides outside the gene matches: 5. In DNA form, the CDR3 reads TGTGCCAGTACCGCCGGGACAGGGAGCAATCAGCCCCAGCATTTT. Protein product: CASTAGTGSNQPQHF. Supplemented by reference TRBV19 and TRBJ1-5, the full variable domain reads DGGITQSPKYLFRKEGQNVTLSCEQNLNHDAMYWYRQDPGQGLRLIYYSQIVNDFQKGDIAEGYSVSREKKESFPLTVTSAQKNPTAFYLCASTAGTGSNQPQHFGDGTRLSIL.

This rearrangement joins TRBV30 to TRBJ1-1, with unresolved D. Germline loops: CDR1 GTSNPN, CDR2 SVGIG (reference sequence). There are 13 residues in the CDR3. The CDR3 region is CANACVANTEAFF. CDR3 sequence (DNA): TGTGCTAACGCCTGTGTAGCGAACACTGAAGCTTTCTTT.

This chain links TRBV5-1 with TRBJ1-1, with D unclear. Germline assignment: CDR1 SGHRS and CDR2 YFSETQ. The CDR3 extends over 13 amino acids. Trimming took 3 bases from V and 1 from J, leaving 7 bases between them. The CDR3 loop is CASSSGQNTEAFF. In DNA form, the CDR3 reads TGCGCCAGCAGCTCTGGGCAGAACACTGAAGCTTTCTTT.

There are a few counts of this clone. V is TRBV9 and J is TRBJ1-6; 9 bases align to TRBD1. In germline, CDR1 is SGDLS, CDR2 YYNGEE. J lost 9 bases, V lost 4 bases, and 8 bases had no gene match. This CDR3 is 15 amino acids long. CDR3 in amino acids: CASSPETGGGSPLHF. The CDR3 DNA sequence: TGTGCCAGCAGCCCCGAGACAGGGGGAGGTTCACCCCTCCACTTT.

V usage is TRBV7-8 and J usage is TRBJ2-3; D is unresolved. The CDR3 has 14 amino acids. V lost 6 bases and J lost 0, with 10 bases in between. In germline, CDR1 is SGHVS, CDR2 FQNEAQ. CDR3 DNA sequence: TGTGCCAGCAGGGGTATGCCTAGCACAGATACGCAGTATTTT. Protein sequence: CASRGMPSTDTQYF.

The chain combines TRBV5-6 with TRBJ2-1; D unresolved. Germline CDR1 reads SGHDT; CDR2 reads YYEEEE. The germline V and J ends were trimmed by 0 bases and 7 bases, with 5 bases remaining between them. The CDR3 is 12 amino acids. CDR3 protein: CASSLAWNEQFF. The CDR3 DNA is TGTGCCAGCAGCTTGGCCTGGAATGAGCAGTTCTTC.

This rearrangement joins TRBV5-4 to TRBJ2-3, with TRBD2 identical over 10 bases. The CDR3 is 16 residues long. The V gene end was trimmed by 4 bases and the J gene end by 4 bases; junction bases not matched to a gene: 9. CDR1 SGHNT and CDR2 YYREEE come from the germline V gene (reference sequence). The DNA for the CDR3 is TGTGCCAGCAGCCGCACCAGCGGGGGGGCGGCAGATACGCAGTATTTT. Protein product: CASSRTSGGAADTQYF.

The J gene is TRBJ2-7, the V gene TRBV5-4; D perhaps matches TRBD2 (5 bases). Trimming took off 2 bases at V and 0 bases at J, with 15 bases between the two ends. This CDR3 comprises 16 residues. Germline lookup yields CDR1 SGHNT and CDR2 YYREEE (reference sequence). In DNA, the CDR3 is TGTGCCAGCAGCTTTAAAGGCGGGCCGAGCTCCTACGAGCAGTACTTC. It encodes CASSFKGGPSSYEQYF.

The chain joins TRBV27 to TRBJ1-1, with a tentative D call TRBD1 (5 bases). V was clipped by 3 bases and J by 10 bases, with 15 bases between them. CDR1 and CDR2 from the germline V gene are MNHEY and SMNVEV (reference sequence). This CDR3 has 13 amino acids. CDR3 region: CASSLRVRDPAFF. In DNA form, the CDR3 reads TGTGCCAGCAGTTTGAGGGTCAGGGACCCAGCTTTCTTT.

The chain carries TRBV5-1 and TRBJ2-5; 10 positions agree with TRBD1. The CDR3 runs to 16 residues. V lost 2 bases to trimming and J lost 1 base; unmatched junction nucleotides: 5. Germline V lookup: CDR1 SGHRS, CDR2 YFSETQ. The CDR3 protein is CASSLKRDRGQETQYF. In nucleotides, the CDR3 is TGCGCCAGCAGCTTAAAACGGGACAGGGGCCAAGAGACCCAGTACTTC.

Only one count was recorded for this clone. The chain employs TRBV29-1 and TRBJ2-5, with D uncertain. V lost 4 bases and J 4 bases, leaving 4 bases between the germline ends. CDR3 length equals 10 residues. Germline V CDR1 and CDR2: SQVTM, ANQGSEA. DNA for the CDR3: TGCAGCGTTGGAGGAGAGACCCAGTACTTC. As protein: CSVGGETQYF.

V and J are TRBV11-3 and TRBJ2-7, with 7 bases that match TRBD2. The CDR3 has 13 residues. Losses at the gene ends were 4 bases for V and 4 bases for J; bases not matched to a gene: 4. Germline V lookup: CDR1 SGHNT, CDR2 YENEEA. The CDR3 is CASSYPGGYEQYF. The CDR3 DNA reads TGTGCCAGCAGCTACCCGGGGGGTTACGAGCAGTACTTC. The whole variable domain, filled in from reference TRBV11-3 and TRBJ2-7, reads EAGVVQSPRYKIIEKKQPVAFWCNPISGHNTLYWYLQNLGQGPELLIRYENEEAVDDSQLPKDRFSAERLKGVDSTLKIQPAELGDSAVYLCASSYPGGYEQYFGPGTRLTVT.

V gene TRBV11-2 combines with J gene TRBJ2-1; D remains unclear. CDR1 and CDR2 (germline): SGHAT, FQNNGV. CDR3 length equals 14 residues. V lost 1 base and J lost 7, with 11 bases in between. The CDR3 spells CASSLGVVSNEQFF. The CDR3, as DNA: TGTGCCAGCAGCTTAGGGGTAGTTAGTAATGAGCAGTTCTTC.

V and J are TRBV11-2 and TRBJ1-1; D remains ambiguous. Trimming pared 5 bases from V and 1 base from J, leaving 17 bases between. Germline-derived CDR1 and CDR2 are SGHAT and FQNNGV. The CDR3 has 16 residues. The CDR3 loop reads CASSRFSRGENTEAFF. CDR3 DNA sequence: TGTGCCAGCAGCCGATTCTCCCGGGGTGAGAACACTGAAGCTTTCTTT.

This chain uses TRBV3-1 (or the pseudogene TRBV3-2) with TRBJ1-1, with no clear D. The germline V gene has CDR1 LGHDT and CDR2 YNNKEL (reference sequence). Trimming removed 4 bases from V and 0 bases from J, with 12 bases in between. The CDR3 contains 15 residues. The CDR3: CASSPSELMNTEAFF. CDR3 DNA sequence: TGTGCCAGCAGCCCTTCTGAGCTCATGAACACTGAAGCTTTCTTT.

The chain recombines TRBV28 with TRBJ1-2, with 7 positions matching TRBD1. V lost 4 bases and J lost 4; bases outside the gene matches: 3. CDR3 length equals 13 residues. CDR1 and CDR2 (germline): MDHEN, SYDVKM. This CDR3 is CASSYRGGYGYTF. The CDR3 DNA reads TGTGCCAGCAGTTACAGGGGTGGCTATGGCTACACCTTC.

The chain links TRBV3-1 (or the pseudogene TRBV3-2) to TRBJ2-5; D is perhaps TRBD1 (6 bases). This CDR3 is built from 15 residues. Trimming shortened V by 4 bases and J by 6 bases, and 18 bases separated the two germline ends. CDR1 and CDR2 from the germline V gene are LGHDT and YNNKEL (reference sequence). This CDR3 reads CASSRLTGGRKTQYF. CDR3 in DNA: TGTGCCAGCAGCCGCCTGACTGGGGGCCGCAAGACCCAGTACTTC.

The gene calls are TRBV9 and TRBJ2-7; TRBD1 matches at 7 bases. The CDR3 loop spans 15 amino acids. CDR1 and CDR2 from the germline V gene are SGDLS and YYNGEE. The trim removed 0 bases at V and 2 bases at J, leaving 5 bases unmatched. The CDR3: CASSVAGTEAYEQYF. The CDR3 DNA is TGTGCCAGCAGCGTAGCCGGGACAGAAGCCTACGAGCAGTACTTC.

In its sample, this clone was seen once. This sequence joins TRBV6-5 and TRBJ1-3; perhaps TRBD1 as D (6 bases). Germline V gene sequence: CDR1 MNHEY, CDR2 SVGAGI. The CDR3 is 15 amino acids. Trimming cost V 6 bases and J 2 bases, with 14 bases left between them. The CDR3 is CASRNRDITGNTIYF. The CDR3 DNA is TGTGCCAGCAGAAACCGGGACATAACTGGAAACACCATATATTTT.